The rows below give T cell receptor beta chains drawn from one sample of a study of blood T cell repertoires in COVID-19. Profiled with immunoSEQ multiplex PCR; TCRdb holds only in-frame clones, not every one. Among about 180,000 clones, about 80% were seen once, and the ten largest hold about 1.5%. Sequenced sample: peripheral blood. Receptors were obtained from a human donor in a cohort sampled during active COVID-19. Each CDR3 is given with its conserved first and last residue. A D gene is named only where the DNA matches it firmly. Clone size, where shown, is once, few, many, or a class for clones that have expanded.

v_call	j_call	d_call	clone_size	cdr3_aa	cdr3_nt
TRBV10-2	TRBJ2-7	.	.	CASTLGQTYEQYF	TGCGCCAGCACGCTGGGCCAGACCTACGAGCAGTACTTC
TRBV4-3	TRBJ2-7	.	.	CASSQEVQSYEQYF	TGCGCCAGCAGCCAAGAAGTACAATCCTACGAGCAGTACTTC
TRBV7-2	TRBJ1-5	TRBD1	.	CASSFETGFNQPQHF	TGTGCCAGCAGCTTTGAGACAGGGTTCAATCAGCCCCAGCATTTT
TRBV27	TRBJ2-1	TRBD1	.	CASSLDRGRNEQFF	TGTGCCAGCAGTCTTGACAGGGGAAGAAATGAGCAGTTCTTC
TRBV20-1	TRBJ1-2	TRBD1	few	CSAQDREGYTF	TGCAGTGCTCAGGACAGGGAAGGCTACACCTTC
TRBV5-4	TRBJ2-5	TRBD2	.	CASSLDGTSGRMWETQYF	TGTGCCAGCAGCTTGGACGGGACTAGCGGGAGAATGTGGGAGACCCAGTACTTC
TRBV19	TRBJ1-5	.	.	CASSPTSLSGHQPQHF	TGTGCCAGTAGCCCCACGAGTTTATCTGGGCATCAGCCCCAGCATTTT
TRBV7-2	TRBJ2-7	.	.	CASSLAGQGPQGQYF	TGTGCCAGCAGCTTAGCGGGCCAGGGGCCGCAGGGGCAGTACTTC
TRBV7-9	TRBJ1-1	.	.	CASSLGGLGESEAFF	TGTGCCAGCAGCTTAGGGGGACTCGGAGAGTCTGAAGCTTTCTTT
TRBV7-2	TRBJ2-2	.	.	CASSVNLGELFF	TGTGCCAGCAGCGTAAATTTAGGGGAGCTGTTTTTT
TRBV19	TRBJ2-3	TRBD1	.	CASSGDRELGTDTQYF	TGTGCCAGTAGTGGGGACAGAGAGCTTGGCACAGATACGCAGTATTTT
TRBV7-2	TRBJ2-7	TRBD1	.	CASSARKGGQGSYEQYF	TGTGCCAGCAGCGCTCGTAAGGGGGGACAGGGGTCCTACGAGCAGTACTTC
TRBV11-2	TRBJ1-6	TRBD1	.	CASSLGRGDPNSPLHF	TGTGCCAGCAGCTTGGGCAGGGGGGATCCAAATTCACCCCTCCACTTT
TRBV2	TRBJ2-7	TRBD1	.	CASSLRGRPYEQYF	TGTGCCAGCAGCCTCAGGGGGCGCCCCTACGAGCAGTACTTC
TRBV6-2/TRBV6-3	TRBJ1-5	.	.	CASSSGVNQPQHF	TGTGCCAGCAGTTCAGGGGTCAATCAGCCCCAGCATTTT
TRBV6-2/TRBV6-3	TRBJ2-7	.	.	CASSYPRSSYEQYF	TGTGCCAGCAGTTACCCCCGGAGCTCCTACGAGCAGTACTTC
TRBV2	TRBJ1-6	TRBD1	.	CASRPGGRNSPLHF	TGTGCCAGCAGACCAGGGGGACGAAATTCACCCCTCCACTTT